A single sample is the source of the 9 T cell receptor beta chains below, sequenced in a study of metastatic and nonmetastatic thyroid tumors. Before thyroid surgery, none of the patients had received any treatment. TCRdb reassembled clones from the PCR reads with MiXCR. The table records roughly 16,000 clones, about a sixth of them present only once. Input material: blood. The source of these receptors is a female donor with papillary thyroid cancer or a benign thyroid nodule (not recorded which). Some clones in this sample may be carry-over from other donors' samples.

V is TRBV6-2 or TRBV6-3 and J is TRBJ2-1, with D possibly matching TRBD2 (5 bases). The CDR3 has 16 amino acids. V lost 0 bases and J 0 bases, leaving 9 bases between the germline ends. CDR1 is MNHEY, CDR2 SVGEGT, per germline. CDR3 loop: CASSYSSGSSYNEQFF. The DNA for the CDR3 is TGTGCCAGCAGTTACTCGTCGGGGAGCTCCTACAATGAGCAGTTCTTC.

A few counts support this clone. This may come from a read error, since a much larger clone is one base off. The J gene is TRBJ2-7, the V gene TRBV25-1; D is perhaps TRBD2 (6 bases). Per the germline V gene, CDR1 is MGHDK and CDR2 is SYGVNS. The CDR3 contains 14 residues. For the CDR3, the DNA is TGTGCCGGCAGTGATGGCGCGGGGACCTACGAGCAGTACTTC. Translating it yields CAGSDGAGTYEQYF.

This clone was picked up many times. The rearrangement links TRBV20-1 to TRBJ1-4; TRBD1 might be the D (6 bases). V lost 6 bases and J lost 7, with 15 bases in between. The CDR3 consists of 13 residues. Germline V lookup: CDR1 DFQATT, CDR2 SNEGSKA (reference sequence). The CDR3 DNA follows: TGCAGTGCCTTCGGGGGGGCAAGTGAAAAACTGTTTTTT. It translates to CSAFGGASEKLFF.

This clone was seen ten or more times. The rearrangement uses TRBV19 and TRBJ1-3; D remains unclear. The CDR3 is 15 residues long. Germline V lookup: CDR1 LNHDA, CDR2 SQIVND (reference sequence). Trimming took off 3 bases at V and 0 bases at J, with 9 bases between the two ends. The CDR3 loop is CASSIGLYSGNTIYF. The CDR3 DNA sequence: TGTGCCAGTAGTATCGGACTTTACTCTGGAAACACCATATATTTT. Supplemented by reference TRBV19 and TRBJ1-3, the full variable domain reads DGGITQSPKYLFRKEGQNVTLSCEQNLNHDAMYWYRQDPGQGLRLIYYSQIVNDFQKGDIAEGYSVSREKKESFPLTVTSAQKNPTAFYLCASSIGLYSGNTIYFGEGSWLTVV.

By share, this clone ranks as medium-sized. The chain uses TRBV6-1 and TRBJ1-1, with 9 bases lining up with TRBD1. CDR1 and CDR2 from the germline V gene are MNHNS and SASEGT. Trimming took 7 bases from V and 2 from J; bases not matched to a gene: 8. CDR3 size: 15 residues. In DNA, the CDR3 is TGTGCCAGCAACCACCGGGACAGGGATAACACTGAAGCTTTCTTT. Translation gives CASNHRDRDNTEAFF.

This clone was recorded a few times. This may come from a read error, since a much larger clone is one base off. Different DNA sequences within this sample yield the same CDR3. The gene calls are TRBV30 and TRBJ2-1; TRBD2 agrees at 8 bases. Losses at the gene ends were 8 bases for V and 1 base for J; bases not matched to a gene: 13. CDR1 GTSNPN and CDR2 SVGIG come from the germline V gene (reference sequence). The CDR3 has 16 residues. The CDR3 spells CASTGGRAKSYNEQFF. The CDR3 region has the DNA TGTGCCAGCACGGGGGGGCGAGCCAAATCCTACAATGAGCAGTTCTTC.

CDR3 nucleotide sequence: TGCGCCAGCAGCTTCATAACAGGGATGGATGGCTACACCTTC. Amino acids: CASSFITGMDGYTF. The rearrangement links TRBV5-1 to TRBJ1-2; TRBD1 is a possible D gene (6 bases). V lost 2 bases, J lost 6 bases, and 14 bases lay in between. This CDR3 region has 14 residues. The germline V gene has CDR1 SGHRS and CDR2 YFSETQ.

This clone has more than one count but fewer than ten. The genes are TRBV27 and TRBJ2-1; the match to TRBD2 covers 12 bases. The length of the CDR3 is 16 residues. Germline lookup yields CDR1 MNHEY and CDR2 SMNVEV (reference sequence). J was trimmed by 7 bases and V by 5 bases; bases with no gene match: 9. CDR3 loop: CASSHRLAGAVNEQFF. The CDR3 coding sequence is TGTGCCAGCAGTCACCGACTAGCGGGAGCCGTAAATGAGCAGTTCTTC.

This clone was seen repeatedly, ten times or more. J is TRBJ2-1 and V is TRBV27; 7 bases line up with TRBD2. The germline V gene has CDR1 MNHEY and CDR2 SMNVEV (reference sequence). V lost 4 bases, J lost 6 bases, and 6 bases stayed unmatched. The CDR3 length is 14 residues. The CDR3 coding sequence is TGTGCCAGCAGTTCTTTAAGCGGGATCAATGAGCAGTTCTTC. Its protein is CASSSLSGINEQFF.